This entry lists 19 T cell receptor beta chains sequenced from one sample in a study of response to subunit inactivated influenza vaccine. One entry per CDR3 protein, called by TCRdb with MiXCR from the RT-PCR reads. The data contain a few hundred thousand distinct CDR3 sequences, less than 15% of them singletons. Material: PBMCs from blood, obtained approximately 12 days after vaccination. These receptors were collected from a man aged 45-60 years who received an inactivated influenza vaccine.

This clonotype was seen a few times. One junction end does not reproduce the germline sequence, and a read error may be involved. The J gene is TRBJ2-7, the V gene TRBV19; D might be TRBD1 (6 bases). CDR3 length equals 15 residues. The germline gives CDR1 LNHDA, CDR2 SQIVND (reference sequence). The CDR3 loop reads CASSILGARSSEQYF. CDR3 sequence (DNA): TGTGCCAGTAGTATACTGGGGGCGAGATCCTCCGAGCAGTACTTC.

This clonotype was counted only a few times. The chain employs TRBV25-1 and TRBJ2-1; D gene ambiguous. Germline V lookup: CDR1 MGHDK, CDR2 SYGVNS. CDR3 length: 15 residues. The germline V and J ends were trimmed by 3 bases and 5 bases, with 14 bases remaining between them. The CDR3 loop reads CASSDPRHVHNEQFF. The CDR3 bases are TGTGCCAGCAGTGACCCGAGACACGTCCACAATGAGCAGTTCTTC.

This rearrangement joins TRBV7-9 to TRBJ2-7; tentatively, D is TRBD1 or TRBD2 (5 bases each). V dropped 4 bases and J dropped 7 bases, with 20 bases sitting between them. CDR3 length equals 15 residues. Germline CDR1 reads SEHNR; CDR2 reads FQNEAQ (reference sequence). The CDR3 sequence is CASSYLGTSYREQYF. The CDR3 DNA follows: TGTGCCAGCAGCTACCTTGGGACCAGTTACAGGGAGCAGTACTTC. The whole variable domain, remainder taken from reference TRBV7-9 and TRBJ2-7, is DTGVSQNPRHKITKRGQNVTFRCDPISEHNRLYWYRQTLGQGPEFLTYFQNEAQLEKSRLLSDRFSAERPKGSFSTLEIQRTEQGDSAMYLCASSYLGTSYREQYFGPGTRLTVT.

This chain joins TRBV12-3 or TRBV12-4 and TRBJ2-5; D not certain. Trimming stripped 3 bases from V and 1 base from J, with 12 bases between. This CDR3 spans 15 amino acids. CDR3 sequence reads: CASSFLVPSQETQYF. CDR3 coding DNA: TGTGCCAGCAGTTTTTTGGTACCTTCCCAAGAGACCCAGTACTTC.

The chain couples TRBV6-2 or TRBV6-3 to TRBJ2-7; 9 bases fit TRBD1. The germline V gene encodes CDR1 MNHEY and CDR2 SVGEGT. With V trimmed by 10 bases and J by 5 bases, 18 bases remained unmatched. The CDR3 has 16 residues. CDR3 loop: CATRGFTRDRENEQYF. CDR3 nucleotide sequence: TGTGCCACCCGCGGTTTCACGCGGGACAGGGAGAACGAGCAGTACTTC.

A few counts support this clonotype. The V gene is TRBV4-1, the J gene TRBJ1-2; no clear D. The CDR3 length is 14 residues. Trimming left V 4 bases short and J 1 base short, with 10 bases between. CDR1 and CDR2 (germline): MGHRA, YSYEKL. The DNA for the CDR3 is TGCGCCAGCAGCCCTGGACGGGATAACTATGGCTACACCTTC. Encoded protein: CASSPGRDNYGYTF.

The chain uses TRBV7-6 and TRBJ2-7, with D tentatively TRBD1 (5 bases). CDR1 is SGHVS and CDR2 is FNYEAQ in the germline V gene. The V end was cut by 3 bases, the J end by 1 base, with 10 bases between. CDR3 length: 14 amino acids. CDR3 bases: TGTGCCAGCAGCTTTACGGACACTTCCTACGAGCAGTACTTC. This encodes CASSFTDTSYEQYF.

In DNA form, the CDR3 reads TGTGCCAGCACCCTGCTAATTCAGGGGGCTGACTACAATGAGCAGTTCTTC. Translation gives CASTLLIQGADYNEQFF. V usage is TRBV5-6 and J usage is TRBJ2-1, with 8 bases fitting TRBD1. Unmatched junction bases numbered 14, after V lost 6 bases and J lost 3 bases. Germline V gene sequence: CDR1 SGHDT, CDR2 YYEEEE. The CDR3 runs 17 residues.

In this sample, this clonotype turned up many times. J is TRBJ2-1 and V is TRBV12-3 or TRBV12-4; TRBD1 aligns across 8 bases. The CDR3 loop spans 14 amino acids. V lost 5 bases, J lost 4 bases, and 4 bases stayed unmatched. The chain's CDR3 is CASSPGQVYNEQFF. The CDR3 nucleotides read TGTGCCAGCAGTCCGGGACAGGTATACAATGAGCAGTTCTTC.

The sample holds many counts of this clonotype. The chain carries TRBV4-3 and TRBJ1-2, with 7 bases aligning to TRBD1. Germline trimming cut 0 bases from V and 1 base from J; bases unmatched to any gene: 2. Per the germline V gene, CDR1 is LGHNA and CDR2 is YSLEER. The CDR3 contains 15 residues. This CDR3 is CASSQETGNNYGYTF. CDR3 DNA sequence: TGCGCCAGCAGCCAAGAGACAGGGAATAACTATGGCTACACCTTC.

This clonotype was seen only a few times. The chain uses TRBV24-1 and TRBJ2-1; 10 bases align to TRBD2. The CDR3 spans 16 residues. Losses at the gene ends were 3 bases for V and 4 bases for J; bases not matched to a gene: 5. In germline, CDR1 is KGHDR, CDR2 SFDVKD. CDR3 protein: CATSDRTSGAYNEQFF. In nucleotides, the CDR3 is TGTGCCACCAGTGATCGGACTAGCGGAGCTTACAATGAGCAGTTCTTC.

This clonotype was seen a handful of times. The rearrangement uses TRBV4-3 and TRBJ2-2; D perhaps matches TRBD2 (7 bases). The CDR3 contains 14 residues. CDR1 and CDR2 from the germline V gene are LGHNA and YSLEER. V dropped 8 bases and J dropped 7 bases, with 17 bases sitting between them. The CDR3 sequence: CASRPGGGGGELFF. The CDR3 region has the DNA TGCGCCAGCCGTCCTGGCGGGGGCGGCGGGGAGCTGTTTTTT.

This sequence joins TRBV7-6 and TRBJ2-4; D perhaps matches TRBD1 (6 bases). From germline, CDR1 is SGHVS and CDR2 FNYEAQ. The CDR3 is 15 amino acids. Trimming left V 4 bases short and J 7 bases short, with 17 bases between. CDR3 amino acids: CASSWKQGRGNIQYF. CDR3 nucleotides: TGTGCCAGCAGCTGGAAACAGGGTCGTGGGAACATTCAGTACTTC.

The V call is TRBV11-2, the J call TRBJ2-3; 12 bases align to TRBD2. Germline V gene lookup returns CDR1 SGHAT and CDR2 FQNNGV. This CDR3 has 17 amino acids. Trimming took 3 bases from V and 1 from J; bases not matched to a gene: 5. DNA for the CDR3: TGTGCCAGCAGCTTCGGACTAGCGGGAAGGGGCACAGATACGCAGTATTTT. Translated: CASSFGLAGRGTDTQYF.

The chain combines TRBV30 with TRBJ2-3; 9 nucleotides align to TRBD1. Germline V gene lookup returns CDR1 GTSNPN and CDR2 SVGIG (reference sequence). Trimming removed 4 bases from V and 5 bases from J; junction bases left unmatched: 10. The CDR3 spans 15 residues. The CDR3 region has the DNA TGTGCCTGGAACCCCAGGGACAGGGTTGAAGATACGCAGTATTTT. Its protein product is CAWNPRDRVEDTQYF.

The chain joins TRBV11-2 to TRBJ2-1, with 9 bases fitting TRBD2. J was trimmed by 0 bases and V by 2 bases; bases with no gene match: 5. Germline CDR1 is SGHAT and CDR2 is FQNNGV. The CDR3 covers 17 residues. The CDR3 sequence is CASSLRASGVSYNEQFF. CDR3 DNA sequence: TGTGCCAGCAGCTTAAGGGCTAGCGGGGTCTCCTACAATGAGCAGTTCTTC.

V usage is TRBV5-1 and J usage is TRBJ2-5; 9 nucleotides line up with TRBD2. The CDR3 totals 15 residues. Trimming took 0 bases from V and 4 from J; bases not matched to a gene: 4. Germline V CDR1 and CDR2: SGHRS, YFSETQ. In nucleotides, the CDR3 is TGCGCCAGCAGCTTGGACCTGACTAGCGGAGAGACCCAGTACTTC. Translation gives CASSLDLTSGETQYF.

The CDR3 DNA reads as TGCGCCAGCAGCTTAGCGCCGCGACAGAGAAACTATAATTCACCCCTCCACTTT. Translating gives CASSLAPRQRNYNSPLHF. V and J are TRBV5-1 and TRBJ1-6; TRBD1 is a possible D gene (5 bases). This CDR3 is 18 amino acids long. CDR1 and CDR2 from the germline V gene are SGHRS and YFSETQ. Trimming stripped 2 bases from V and 3 bases from J, with 18 bases between.

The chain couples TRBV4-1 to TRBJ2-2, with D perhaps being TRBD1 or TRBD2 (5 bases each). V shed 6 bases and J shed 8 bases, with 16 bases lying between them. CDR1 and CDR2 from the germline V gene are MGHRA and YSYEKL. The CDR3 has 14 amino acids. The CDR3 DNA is TGCGCCAGCAGAAACCGTTGGGGGAGTGGGGAGCTGTTTTTT. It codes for CASRNRWGSGELFF.